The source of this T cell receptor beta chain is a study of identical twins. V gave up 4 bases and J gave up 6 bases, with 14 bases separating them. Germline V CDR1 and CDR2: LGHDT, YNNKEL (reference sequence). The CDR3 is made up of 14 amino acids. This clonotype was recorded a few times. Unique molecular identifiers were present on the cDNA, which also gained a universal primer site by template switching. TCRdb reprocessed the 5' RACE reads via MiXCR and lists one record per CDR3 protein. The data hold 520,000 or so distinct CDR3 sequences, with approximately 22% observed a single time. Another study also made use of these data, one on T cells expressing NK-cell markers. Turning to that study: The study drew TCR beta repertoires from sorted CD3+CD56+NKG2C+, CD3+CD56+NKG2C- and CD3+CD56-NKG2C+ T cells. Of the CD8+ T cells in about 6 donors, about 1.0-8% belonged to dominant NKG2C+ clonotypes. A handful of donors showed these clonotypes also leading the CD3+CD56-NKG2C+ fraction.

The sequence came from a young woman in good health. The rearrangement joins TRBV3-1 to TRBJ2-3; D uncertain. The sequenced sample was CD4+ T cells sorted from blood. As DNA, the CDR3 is TGTGCCAGCAGCCCAAGGGTTTTTATGGATACGCAGTATTTT. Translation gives CASSPRVFMDTQYF.